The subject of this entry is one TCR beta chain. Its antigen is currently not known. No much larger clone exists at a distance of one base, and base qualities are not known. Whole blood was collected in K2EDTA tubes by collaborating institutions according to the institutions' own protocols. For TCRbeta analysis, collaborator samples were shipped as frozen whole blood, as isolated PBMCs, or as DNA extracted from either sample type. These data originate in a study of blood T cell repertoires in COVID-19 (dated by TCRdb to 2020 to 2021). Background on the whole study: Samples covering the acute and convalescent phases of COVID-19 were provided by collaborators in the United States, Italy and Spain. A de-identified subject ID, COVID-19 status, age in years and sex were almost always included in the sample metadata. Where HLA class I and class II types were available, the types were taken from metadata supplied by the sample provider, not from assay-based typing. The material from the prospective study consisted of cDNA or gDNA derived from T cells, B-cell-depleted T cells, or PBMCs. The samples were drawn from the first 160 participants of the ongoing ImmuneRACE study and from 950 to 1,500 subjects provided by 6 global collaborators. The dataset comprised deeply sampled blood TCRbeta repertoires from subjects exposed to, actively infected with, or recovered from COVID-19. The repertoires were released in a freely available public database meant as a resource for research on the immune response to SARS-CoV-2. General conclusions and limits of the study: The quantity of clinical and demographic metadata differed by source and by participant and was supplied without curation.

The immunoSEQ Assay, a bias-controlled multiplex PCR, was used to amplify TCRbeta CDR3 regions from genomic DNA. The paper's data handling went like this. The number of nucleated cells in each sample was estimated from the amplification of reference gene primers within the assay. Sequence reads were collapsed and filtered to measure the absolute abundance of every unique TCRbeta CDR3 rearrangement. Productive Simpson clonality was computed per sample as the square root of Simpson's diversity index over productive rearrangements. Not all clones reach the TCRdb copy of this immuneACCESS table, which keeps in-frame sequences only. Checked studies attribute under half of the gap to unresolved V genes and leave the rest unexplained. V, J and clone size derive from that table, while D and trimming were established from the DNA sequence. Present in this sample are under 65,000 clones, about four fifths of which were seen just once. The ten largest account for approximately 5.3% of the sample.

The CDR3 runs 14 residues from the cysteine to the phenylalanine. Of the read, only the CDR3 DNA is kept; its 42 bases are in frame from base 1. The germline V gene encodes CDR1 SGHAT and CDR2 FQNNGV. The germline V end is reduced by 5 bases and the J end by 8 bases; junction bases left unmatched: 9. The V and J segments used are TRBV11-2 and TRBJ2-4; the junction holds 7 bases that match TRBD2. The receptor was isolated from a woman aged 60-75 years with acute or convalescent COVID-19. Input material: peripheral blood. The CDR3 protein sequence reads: CASSLNTGGYIQYF. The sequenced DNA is TGTGCCAGCAGCCTGAACACCGGGGGGTACATTCAGTACTTC.